The 22 T cell receptor beta chains in this list originate from one sample, sequenced in a study of control samples from healthy donors and cancer patients. Profiled with immunoSEQ multiplex PCR; TCRdb holds only in-frame clones, not every one. The repertoire holds under 65,000 clones, with roughly 85% as singletons. The sample consisted of PBMCs. The origin of the receptors is a woman in her fifties or sixties with lung cancer.

This sequence joins TRBV28 and TRBJ1-1, with D hard to call. V lost 5 bases to trimming and J lost 3 bases, with 10 bases between them. The CDR3 runs 13 residues. CDR1 and CDR2 from the germline V gene are MDHEN and SYDVKM. The CDR3, as DNA: TGTGCCAGCAGTCGGACGTCATACACTGAAGCTTTCTTT. Protein product: CASSRTSYTEAFF. The whole variable domain, remainder taken from reference TRBV28 and TRBJ1-1, is DVKVTQSSRYLVKRTGEKVFLECVQDMDHENMFWYRQDPGLGLRLIYFSYDVKMKEKGDIPEGYSVSREKKERFSLILESASTNQTSMYLCASSRTSYTEAFFGQGTRLTVV.

The rearrangement links TRBV14 to TRBJ1-1; a possible D gene is TRBD1 (5 bases). CDR3 length: 13 amino acids. V dropped 4 bases and J dropped 1 base, with 7 bases sitting between them. In germline, CDR1 is SGHDN, CDR2 FVKESK. CDR3 nucleotide sequence: TGTGCCAGCAGCCTCGACAGGAACACTGAAGCTTTCTTT. Amino acids: CASSLDRNTEAFF.

The chain has TRBV25-1 and TRBJ1-4; D is possibly TRBD1 (5 bases). Trimming left V 3 bases short and J 13 bases short, with 15 bases between. The CDR3 has 13 residues. Germline V gene data show CDR1 as MGHDK and CDR2 as SYGVNS. CDR3 nucleotide sequence: TGTGCCAGCAGTGAGGACTTAATGAGGGGACTGTTTTTT. Its translation: CASSEDLMRGLFF.

V and J are TRBV10-3 and TRBJ2-7; 9 nucleotides line up with TRBD1. The V gene end was trimmed by 5 bases and the J gene end by 6 bases; junction bases not matched to a gene: 11. This CDR3 has 15 amino acids. The germline V gene encodes CDR1 ENHRY and CDR2 SYGVKD. The CDR3 DNA reads TGTGCCATCAGTCAGAAGGGACAGGGAGGGGGCGAGCAGTACTTC. Protein product: CAISQKGQGGGEQYF.

This chain uses TRBV14 with TRBJ2-2; D unresolved. Trimming removed 6 bases at V and 2 bases at J, with 7 bases between. The CDR3 spans 13 residues. Germline CDR1 reads SGHDN; CDR2 reads FVKESK. The CDR3 loop is CASRVQNTGELFF. CDR3 nucleotides: TGTGCCAGCAGGGTACAAAACACCGGGGAGCTGTTTTTT. Based on the CDR3 plus reference TRBV14 and TRBJ2-2, the full variable domain is EAGVTQFPSHSVIEKGQTVTLRCDPISGHDNLYWYRRVMGKEIKFLLHFVKESKQDESGMPNNRFLAERTGGTYSTLKVQPAELEDSGVYFCASRVQNTGELFFGEGSRLTVL.

This chain links TRBV28 with TRBJ2-5; possibly TRBD2 for D (5 bases). The CDR3 runs 14 residues. Germline CDR1 reads MDHEN; CDR2 reads SYDVKM. V was trimmed by 5 bases and J by 1 base, leaving 11 bases between them. CDR3 nucleotide sequence: TGTGCCAGCAGTCCCTCAGCGGCCCAAGAGACCCAGTACTTC. This codes for CASSPSAAQETQYF.

The rearrangement joins TRBV19 to TRBJ1-4; D uncertain. The CDR3 contains 15 residues. Germline lookup yields CDR1 LNHDA and CDR2 SQIVND (reference sequence). Trimming removed 5 bases from V and 4 bases from J, with 14 bases in between. DNA of the CDR3: TGTGCCAGTAGTCGCCGGGTTCAGAGTAATGAAAAACTGTTTTTT. This translates into CASSRRVQSNEKLFF.

The rearrangement joins TRBV11-3 to TRBJ2-1; D possibly matches TRBD1 or TRBD2 (5 bases each). The CDR3 totals 15 residues. V was shortened by 5 bases and J by 2 bases, with 13 bases between the two germline ends. Germline CDR1 is SGHNT and CDR2 is YENEEA. CDR3 protein: CASSQIRDPYNEQFF. Written as DNA, the CDR3 is TGTGCCAGCAGCCAAATTCGGGACCCCTACAATGAGCAGTTCTTC.

V gene TRBV27 combines with J gene TRBJ2-5, with 13 positions matching TRBD2. This CDR3 contains 15 residues. The V gene's germline CDR1 is MNHEY and CDR2 SMNVEV (reference sequence). After removal of 4 bases from V and 9 bases from J, the junction contained 8 bases not matched to a gene. CDR3 sequence: CASSSWTSGGGAQYF. The CDR3, as DNA: TGTGCCAGCAGTTCGTGGACTAGCGGGGGTGGGGCCCAGTACTTC.

The chain carries TRBV2 and TRBJ1-4, with no clear D. CDR1 is SNHLY and CDR2 is FYNNEI in the germline V gene. Trimming left V 9 bases short and J 7 bases short, with 15 bases between. This CDR3 region has 13 residues. The CDR3 region is CARVAPGGEKLFF. The CDR3, as DNA: TGTGCCAGGGTAGCCCCGGGCGGTGAAAAACTGTTTTTT.

This clone was seen a handful of times. Other DNA sequences within the sample encode an identical CDR3. The J gene is TRBJ1-1, the V gene TRBV14, with TRBD1 matching over 8 bases. The CDR3 is 13 residues long. Looked up from germline, CDR1 is SGHDN and CDR2 is FVKESK. Trimming cost V 1 base and J 5 bases; bases outside gene matches: 0. The CDR3, as DNA: TGTGCCAGCAGCCAAGGGACAGGGACTGAAGCTTTCTTT. Its protein product is CASSQGTGTEAFF. The variable domain in full, with the rest retrieved from reference TRBV14 and TRBJ1-1, is EAGVTQFPSHSVIEKGQTVTLRCDPISGHDNLYWYRRVMGKEIKFLLHFVKESKQDESGMPNNRFLAERTGGTYSTLKVQPAELEDSGVYFCASSQGTGTEAFFGQGTRLTVV.

V and J are TRBV11-2 and TRBJ1-2, with TRBD1 matching over 10 bases. Per germline, CDR1 SGHAT and CDR2 FQNNGV. This CDR3 has 17 amino acids. J gave up 4 bases and V 3 bases, and 11 bases lay outside the gene matches. The CDR3 loop is CASSFLRPGTGAYGYTF. CDR3 DNA sequence: TGTGCCAGCAGCTTCCTCAGACCCGGGACAGGGGCCTATGGCTACACCTTC.

This clone was found once. The gene calls are TRBV7-8 and TRBJ1-2; no firm D call. The length of the CDR3 is 12 residues. Trimming removed 1 base at V and 4 bases at J, with 4 bases between. Germline assignment: CDR1 SGHVS and CDR2 FQNEAQ. The CDR3 DNA is TGTGCCAGCAGCTTAGAGTCCTATGGCTACACCTTC. It codes for CASSLESYGYTF.

This chain uses TRBV7-2 with TRBJ1-1; D is ambiguous. Trimming shortened V by 4 bases and J by 4 bases, and 13 bases separated the two germline ends. The germline gives CDR1 SGHTA, CDR2 FQGNSA. This CDR3 comprises 14 residues. The CDR3 spells CASSSLGMATEAFF. In nucleotides, the CDR3 is TGTGCCAGCAGCTCCCTAGGGATGGCCACTGAAGCTTTCTTT.

The chain links TRBV5-1 to TRBJ2-1; weak D call: TRBD1 (6 bases). Germline V CDR1 and CDR2: SGHRS, YFSETQ. This CDR3 is 14 amino acids long. V dropped 4 bases and J dropped 2 bases, with 10 bases sitting between them. The CDR3 DNA sequence: TGCGCCAGCAGCCTGGACAGAACCTACAATGAGCAGTTCTTC. Translation gives CASSLDRTYNEQFF. Full variable domain (remainder filled in from reference TRBV5-1 and TRBJ2-1): KAGVTQTPRYLIKTRGQQVTLSCSPISGHRSVSWYQQTPGQGLQFLFEYFSETQRNKGNFPGRFSGRQFSNSRSEMNVSTLELGDSALYLCASSLDRTYNEQFFGPGTRLTVL.

This clone came up a few times. Other DNA sequences in the sample encode the same CDR3. The gene calls are TRBV19 and TRBJ1-1; 8 bases fit TRBD1. Trimming at V came to 3 bases and at J to 5 bases, leaving 8 bases not matched to a gene. This CDR3 region has 15 residues. Germline V lookup: CDR1 LNHDA, CDR2 SQIVND (reference sequence). The CDR3 sequence: CASSMARTGSTEAFF. CDR3 nucleotide sequence: TGTGCCAGTAGTATGGCCAGGACAGGGAGTACTGAAGCTTTCTTT.

The chain carries TRBV7-8 and TRBJ2-2, with D perhaps matching TRBD1 (6 bases). The germline gives CDR1 SGHVS, CDR2 FQNEAQ. This CDR3 has 16 residues. V gave up 3 bases and J gave up 8 bases, with 19 bases separating them. This chain's CDR3 is CASSLVTGSLGGELFF. In DNA, the CDR3 is TGTGCCAGCAGCTTGGTCACAGGGTCTCTTGGGGGGGAGCTGTTTTTT.

The chain carries TRBV6-5 and TRBJ1-2; D might be TRBD1 (5 bases). CDR3 length: 14 residues. V shed 7 bases and J shed 0 bases, with 12 bases lying between them. Germline-derived CDR1 and CDR2 are MNHEY and SVGAGI. CDR3 in DNA: TGTGCCAGCACCAACGGGGGGGCTAACTATGGCTACACCTTC. Its translation: CASTNGGANYGYTF.

V is TRBV19 and J is TRBJ1-6, with 8 bases aligning to TRBD1. This CDR3 is 13 amino acids long. Germline V gives CDR1 LNHDA, CDR2 SQIVND (reference sequence). Trimming at V came to 7 bases and at J to 10 bases, leaving 6 bases not matched to a gene. CDR3 DNA sequence: TGTGCCAGTACCCTCACAGGGGGGTCACCCCTCCACTTT. Its translation is CASTLTGGSPLHF.

This clone is a singleton in its sample. The V and J genes are TRBV6-5 and TRBJ1-1, with D maybe TRBD1 (6 bases). The germline CDR1 and CDR2 sequences are MNHEY and SVGAGI. V was shortened by 6 bases and J by 1 base, with 12 bases between the two germline ends. This CDR3 spans 14 amino acids. CDR3 sequence reads: CASSQGHTNTEAFF. CDR3 DNA: TGTGCCAGCAGCCAGGGACACACGAACACTGAAGCTTTCTTT.

In the case of this clone: The same CDR3 can be traced to other DNA sequences in this sample. V usage is TRBV9 and J usage is TRBJ1-5; D not certain. V was shortened by 0 bases and J by 4 bases, with 5 bases between the two germline ends. Germline CDR1 and CDR2: SGDLS and YYNGEE. This CDR3 is 13 amino acids long. CDR3 protein: CASSVEANQPQHF. The CDR3 DNA reads TGTGCCAGCAGCGTAGAGGCTAATCAGCCCCAGCATTTT.

The genes are TRBV19 and TRBJ1-2, with TRBD1 identical over 7 bases. Unmatched junction bases numbered 3, after V lost 2 bases and J lost 0 bases. The CDR3 has 15 residues. Germline CDR1 is LNHDA and CDR2 is SQIVND (reference sequence). CDR3 residues: CASSIWDSTNYGYTF. The DNA of the CDR3 is TGTGCCAGTAGTATATGGGACAGTACTAACTATGGCTACACCTTC.